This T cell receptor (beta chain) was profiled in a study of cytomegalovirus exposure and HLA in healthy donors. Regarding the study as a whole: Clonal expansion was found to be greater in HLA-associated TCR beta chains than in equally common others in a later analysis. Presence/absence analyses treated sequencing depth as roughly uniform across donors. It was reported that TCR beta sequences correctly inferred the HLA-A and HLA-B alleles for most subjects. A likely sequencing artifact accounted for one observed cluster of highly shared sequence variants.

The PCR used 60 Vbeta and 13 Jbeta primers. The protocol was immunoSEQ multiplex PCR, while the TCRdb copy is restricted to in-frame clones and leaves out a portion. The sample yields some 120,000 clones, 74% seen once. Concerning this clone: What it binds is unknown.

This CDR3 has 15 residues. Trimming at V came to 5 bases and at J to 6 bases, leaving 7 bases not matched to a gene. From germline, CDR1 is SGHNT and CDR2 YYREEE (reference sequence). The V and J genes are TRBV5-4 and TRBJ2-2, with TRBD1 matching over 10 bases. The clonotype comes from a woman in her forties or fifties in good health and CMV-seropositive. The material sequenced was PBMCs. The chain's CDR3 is CASRRDRGSPGELFF. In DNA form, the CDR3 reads TGTGCCAGCAGGCGGGACAGGGGAAGTCCCGGGGAGCTGTTTTTT.